These 16 T cell receptor beta chains came from one sample sequenced in a study of shared clonotypes between healthy human individuals. Here immunoSEQ multiplex PCR was the method, and the copy in TCRdb shows in-frame clones only, minus some. The sample includes 660,000 or so clones, about 96% of them seen just once. Naive CD8 cells, CD45RO-negative and positively selected for CCR7, excluded terminally differentiated effector memory CD45RA+ cells. The material sequenced was naive CD8+ T cells sorted from blood. The receptors originated from a woman under 40 in good health.

The chain carries TRBV6-1 and TRBJ2-2; tentative D call: TRBD2 (5 bases). The CDR3 runs to 17 residues. V dropped 3 bases and J dropped 6 bases, with 20 bases sitting between them. The V gene's germline CDR1 is MNHNS and CDR2 SASEGT. CDR3 DNA: TGTGCCAGCAGTGAGGACGAAAGGAGGTCGGCGTCCGGGGAGCTGTTTTTT. It specifies CASSEDERRSASGELFF.

This chain joins TRBV6-4 and TRBJ2-3, with unresolved D. Germline-derived CDR1 and CDR2 are MRHNA and SNTAGT. V was shortened by 0 bases and J by 1 base, with 8 bases between the two germline ends. The CDR3 spans 15 residues. The CDR3 bases are TGTGCCAGCAGTGACTCAAGCTTTGGCACAGATACGCAGTATTTT. Amino acid sequence: CASSDSSFGTDTQYF.

The chain recombines TRBV5-6 with TRBJ1-3, with 7 bases aligning to TRBD1. V was pared by 2 bases and J by 2 bases, with 1 base of the junction left unmatched. CDR1 and CDR2 from the germline V gene are SGHDT and YYEEEE. The CDR3 totals 14 residues. This chain's CDR3 is CASSLTGAGNTIYF. The CDR3 DNA follows: TGTGCCAGCAGCTTAACAGGGGCTGGAAACACCATATATTTT.

The chain links TRBV28 to TRBJ2-7; D is tentatively TRBD1 or TRBD2 (5 bases each). Between the trimmed V and J ends, which lost 6 bases and 0 bases, there was a span of 12 bases. The CDR3 has 14 amino acids. Germline CDR1 is MDHEN and CDR2 is SYDVKM. The DNA of the CDR3 is TGTGCCAGCAGCCGCGACGGGACCTCCTACGAGCAGTACTTC. Encoded protein: CASSRDGTSYEQYF.

This clone was observed once. The chain uses TRBV6-1 and TRBJ2-7; maybe TRBD1 (5 bases). The V gene lost 0 bases and the J gene lost 4 bases, with 16 bases spanning the gap. This CDR3 is built from 16 residues. Germline assignment: CDR1 MNHNS and CDR2 SASEGT. The CDR3 loop is CASSEADSRVKYEQYF. CDR3 bases: TGTGCCAGCAGTGAAGCGGATTCCAGGGTTAAGTACGAGCAGTACTTC.

The genes are TRBV27 and TRBJ2-1, with D perhaps matching TRBD1 (5 bases). Trimming removed 6 bases at V and 8 bases at J, with 14 bases between. The CDR3 sequence is 13 residues long. Per the germline V gene, CDR1 is MNHEY and CDR2 is SMNVEV (reference sequence). The CDR3 region is CASSSWGSDEQFF. DNA for the CDR3: TGTGCCAGCAGCTCGTGGGGCTCTGATGAGCAGTTCTTC.

This CDR3 is CASSSPGTEAFF. The DNA for the CDR3 is TGTGCCAGCAGCTCCCCGGGGACTGAAGCTTTCTTT. The chain employs TRBV5-4 and TRBJ1-1; D gene ambiguous. This CDR3 is 12 amino acids long. The V and J ends lost 3 bases and 5 bases respectively, with 8 bases between them. In germline, CDR1 is SGHNT, CDR2 YYREEE (reference sequence).

This sequence joins TRBV19 and TRBJ2-7; the match to TRBD1 covers 10 bases. Germline CDR1 and CDR2: LNHDA and SQIVND (reference sequence). The CDR3 is 13 residues long. Trimming took 5 bases from V and 5 from J; bases not matched to a gene: 3. The CDR3 DNA is TGTGCCAGTAGTTTCGACAGGGGGCACGAGCAGTACTTC. Protein: CASSFDRGHEQYF.

The rearrangement joins TRBV5-1 to TRBJ2-7, with 8 bases lining up with TRBD1. This CDR3 has 15 amino acids. CDR1 is SGHRS and CDR2 is YFSETQ in the germline V gene. Losses at the gene ends were 0 bases for V and 4 bases for J; bases not matched to a gene: 6. Here the CDR3 DNA reads TGCGCCAGCAGCTTGGCCGCGACAGGGGATTACGAGCAGTACTTC. This codes for CASSLAATGDYEQYF.

The V call is TRBV27, the J call TRBJ2-3, with 11 bases that match TRBD2. Losses at the gene ends were 7 bases for V and 1 base for J; bases not matched to a gene: 4. Germline V gene lookup returns CDR1 MNHEY and CDR2 SMNVEV (reference sequence). This CDR3 region has 15 residues. The CDR3 DNA sequence: TGTGCCAGCATCAAACTAGCGGGAGGCACAGATACGCAGTATTTT. Translating it yields CASIKLAGGTDTQYF.

CDR3: CASSVFGLAGRGNEQFF. As DNA, the CDR3 is TGTGCCAGCAGCGTCTTCGGACTAGCGGGAAGAGGGAATGAGCAGTTCTTC. V is TRBV9 and J is TRBJ2-1; 12 bases line up with TRBD2. The ends lost 2 bases at V and 7 bases at J; junction bases unmatched: 10. Per the germline V gene, CDR1 is SGDLS and CDR2 is YYNGEE. The CDR3 has 17 amino acids.

J is TRBJ1-2 and V is TRBV6-5, with 8 bases aligning to TRBD1. Germline values: CDR1 MNHEY, CDR2 SVGAGI. V was pared by 0 bases and J by 7 bases, with 4 bases of the junction left unmatched. This CDR3 is built from 14 residues. Here the CDR3 reads CASSYSPGGGGYTF. Written as DNA, the CDR3 is TGTGCCAGCAGTTACTCCCCAGGGGGCGGTGGCTACACCTTC.

This chain uses TRBV10-1 with TRBJ2-3, with D possibly being TRBD2 (5 bases). Germline CDR1 is WNHNN and CDR2 is SYGVQD (reference sequence). The germline V and J ends were trimmed by 3 bases and 5 bases, with 6 bases remaining between them. The length of the CDR3 is 12 residues. The CDR3, as DNA: TGCGCCAGCAGTGAAGGGAGAGATACGCAGTATTTT. Translating it yields CASSEGRDTQYF.

The chain carries TRBV19 and TRBJ2-2; TRBD1 might be the D (6 bases). Germline CDR1 LNHDA, CDR2 SQIVND (reference sequence). Trimming left V 9 bases short and J 3 bases short, with 14 bases between. This CDR3 region has 14 residues. Written as DNA, the CDR3 is TGTGCCAGCGCACAGGGAGTCCACACCGGGGAGCTGTTTTTT. This codes for CASAQGVHTGELFF.

The chain employs TRBV6-1 and TRBJ2-1, with 8 bases aligning to TRBD2. Germline CDR1 is MNHNS and CDR2 is SASEGT. This CDR3 is 15 amino acids long. V lost 6 bases, J lost 7 bases, and 11 bases stayed unmatched. Written as DNA, the CDR3 is TGTGCCAGCAGGTATCGGCGGGAGGAAGGGAATGAGCAGTTCTTC. It yields the protein CASRYRREEGNEQFF.

V gene TRBV14 combines with J gene TRBJ2-1; TRBD2 matches at 8 bases. Germline V gene sequence: CDR1 SGHDN, CDR2 FVKESK. The CDR3 length is 15 residues. Trimming at V came to 4 bases and at J to 5 bases, leaving 7 bases not matched to a gene. CDR3 sequence: CASSLRGRGDNEQFF. Written as DNA, the CDR3 is TGTGCCAGCAGCCTTCGGGGGCGGGGGGACAATGAGCAGTTCTTC.